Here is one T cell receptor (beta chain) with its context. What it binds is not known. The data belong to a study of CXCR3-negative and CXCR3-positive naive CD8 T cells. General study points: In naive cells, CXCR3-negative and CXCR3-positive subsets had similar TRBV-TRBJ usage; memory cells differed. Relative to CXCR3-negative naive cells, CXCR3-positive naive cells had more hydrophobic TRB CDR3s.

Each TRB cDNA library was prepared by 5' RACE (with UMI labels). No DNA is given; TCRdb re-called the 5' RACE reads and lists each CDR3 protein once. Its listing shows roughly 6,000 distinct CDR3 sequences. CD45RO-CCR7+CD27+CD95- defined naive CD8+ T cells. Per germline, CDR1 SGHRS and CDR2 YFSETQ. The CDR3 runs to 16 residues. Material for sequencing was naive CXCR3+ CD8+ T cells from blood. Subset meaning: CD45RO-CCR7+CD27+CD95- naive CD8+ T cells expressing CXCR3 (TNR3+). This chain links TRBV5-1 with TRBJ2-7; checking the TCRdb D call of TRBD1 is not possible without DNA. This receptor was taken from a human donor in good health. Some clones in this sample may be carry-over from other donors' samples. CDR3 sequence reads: CASSEGQGVVSYEQYF. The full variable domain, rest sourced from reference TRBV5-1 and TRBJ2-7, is KAGVTQTPRYLIKTRGQQVTLSCSPISGHRSVSWYQQTPGQGLQFLFEYFSETQRNKGNFPGRFSGRQFSNSRSEMNVSTLELGDSALYLCASSEGQGVVSYEQYFGPGTRLTVT.